This paragraph covers one T cell receptor beta chain sequence. What it binds is unknown. TCRdb's copy holds only in-frame clones and misses some; the assay was immunoSEQ multiplex PCR. The sample records a few million clones, about 93% being singletons. The data originate from a study of shared clonotypes between healthy human individuals. The study's findings and limits: Compared with memory subsets, naive subsets generally had larger estimated richness. Sequencing depth was expected to influence donor clonotype sharing. Apart from blood, nothing was sampled; tissue repertoires likely differ.

V shed 1 base and J 1 base; nucleotides not matched to a gene: 2. Germline CDR1 reads MGHRA; CDR2 reads YSYEKL. CDR3 size: 15 residues. Positive CCR7 selection of CD45RO-negative cells yielded the naive CD8 cells, and terminally differentiated effector memory CD45RA+ cells were excluded. The receptor's source is a man younger than 35 in good health. Some clones in this sample may be carry-over from other donors' samples. The chain combines TRBV4-1 with TRBJ2-7; 9 bases match TRBD1. What was sequenced was naive CD8+ T cells from PBMCs. The CDR3 here is CASSQGDRVSYEQYF. For the CDR3, the DNA is TGCGCCAGCAGCCAAGGGGACAGGGTATCCTACGAGCAGTACTTC.